This T cell receptor (beta chain) was sequenced in a study of blood T cell repertoires in COVID-19. Study overall: Samples came from the United States, Italy and Spain, spanning acute and convalescent COVID-19.

CDR3 length: 14 amino acids. The germline CDR1 and CDR2 sequences are SGHDT and YYEEEE. V was clipped by 2 bases and J by 5 bases; unmatched bases: 4. This clone has only one observation. The authors' processing: The assay estimated nucleated cells by amplifying reference gene primers. Sequencing used immunoSEQ multiplex PCR; TCRdb keeps in-frame clones, though not all of them. The D gene and trimming were derived from the DNA, and the V and J assignments and clone size from that table. The table has under 500,000 clones, more than 85% seen once. The clonotype originates from a woman aged 25-40 years with acute or convalescent COVID-19. V and J are TRBV5-6 and TRBJ1-2; 9 bases match TRBD1. Sequencing was done on a sample of peripheral blood. The CDR3 reads CASSFDRGLYGYTF. In nucleotides, the CDR3 is TGTGCCAGCAGCTTTGACAGGGGGTTATATGGCTACACCTTC.